This T cell receptor beta chain was identified during a study of radiotherapy plus CTLA-4 blockade in lung cancer. Study-level background: An objective response was seen in roughly 20% of patients, and disease control in around 33%.

CDR1 SNHLY and CDR2 FYNNEI come from the germline V gene. The CDR3 contains 13 residues. V was cut by 9 bases and J by 2 bases, with 13 bases left in between. Some clones are missing from TCRdb's copy, which holds only in-frame ones; the method was immunoSEQ multiplex PCR. This sample has roughly 45,000 clones, with more than 60% found just once. Study-level results: Early blood T cell clone dynamics, with interferon-beta, were reported to best predict response. Among blood TCR repertoires after radiotherapy plus ipilimumab, tumor-derived clones expanded.

About this clone itself: What it binds is unknown.

The rearrangement links TRBV2 to TRBJ1-2; no reliable D call. The sample in question was peripheral blood, obtained from a patient treated with radiotherapy plus ipilimumab. The clonotype was recovered from a human donor with non-small cell lung cancer who had a partial response to radiotherapy plus ipilimumab. CDR3 DNA sequence: TGTGCCAGGGGGAAACCGGGGAACTATGGCTACACCTTC. Its protein product is CARGKPGNYGYTF.